Presented here are 2 T cell receptor beta chains from one specimen sequenced in a study of graft-versus-host responses after intestinal transplantation. Sequencing was performed with immunoSEQ multiplex PCR; in TCRdb, only in-frame clones are kept and a portion is missing. The top ten clones hold about 0.23% of a sample with approximately 49,000 clones, approximately 96% of them seen once. These TCRs' antigens remain unknown. The sequencing used unstimulated CD8+ T cells sorted from spleen or lymph node cells, collected before transplant. These receptors were taken from a human donor who was the organ donor for an intestinal transplant.

This chain links TRBV27 with TRBJ1-1; no firm D call. The CDR3 consists of 13 residues. Trimming took off 6 bases at V and 1 base at J, with 9 bases between the two ends. Germline CDR1 is MNHEY and CDR2 is SMNVEV (reference sequence). The CDR3 region is CASSRWSNTEAFF. CDR3 nucleotides: TGTGCCAGCAGCCGGTGGTCGAACACTGAAGCTTTCTTT.

The rearrangement links TRBV4-2 to TRBJ1-1; D is perhaps TRBD1 (5 bases). The CDR3 has 16 residues. Germline CDR1 is LGHNA and CDR2 is YNFKEQ. Trimming left V 1 base short and J 1 base short, with 13 bases between. CDR3 protein: CASSQGSPTENTEAFF. CDR3 coding DNA: TGTGCCAGCAGCCAAGGTAGTCCGACAGAGAACACTGAAGCTTTCTTT.